The 22 T cell receptor beta chains below come from one sample, sequenced in a study of T-cell memory formation after mild COVID-19. TCRdb passed the 5' RACE reads through MiXCR, listing each CDR3 protein once. This sample has around 340,000 distinct CDR3 sequences; around 15% occur once, and the top ten carry about a fifth. Specimen: PBMCs or a T cell subset sorted from them (not recorded which). These receptors were collected from a man in his late teens or twenties who had mild COVID-19 (a few samples of this study predate the infection). Cell type and time point are not known.

The genes are TRBV23-1 and TRBJ2-6; 9 positions match TRBD1. TRBV23-1 is flagged as an ORF with uncertain function. The CDR3 spans 22 residues. With 7 bases clipped from V and 2 bases from J, the junction kept 24 bases outside the gene matches. CDR3 region: CASIQGTGSLSKVATGANVLTF. CDR3 nucleotides: TGCGCCAGCATCCAGGGGACAGGGTCTTTATCGAAGGTTGCCACTGGGGCCAACGTCCTGACTTTC.

This clonotype has at least ten counts. The genes are TRBV5-1 and TRBJ2-3; D may match TRBD1 or TRBD2 (5 bases each). The germline CDR1 and CDR2 sequences are SGHRS and YFSETQ. The V gene lost 2 bases and the J gene lost 6 bases, with 10 bases spanning the gap. This CDR3 region has 13 residues. CDR3 region: CASSLFEGDTQYF. In DNA form, the CDR3 reads TGCGCCAGCAGCTTATTCGAGGGGGATACGCAGTATTTT.

The rearrangement links TRBV7-9 to TRBJ2-2; D ambiguous. Germline V gene lookup returns CDR1 SEHNR and CDR2 FQNEAQ (reference sequence). V was clipped by 5 bases and J by 5 bases, with 9 bases between them. The CDR3 is 13 amino acids. In nucleotides, the CDR3 is TGTGCCAGCAGCACCACAGAAACCGGGGAGCTGTTTTTT. It translates to CASSTTETGELFF.

The chain has TRBV5-1 and TRBJ2-1; D might be TRBD1 or TRBD2, each matching 6 bases. Deletions cut 4 bases from V and 3 bases from J, with 20 bases between. Germline CDR1 is SGHRS and CDR2 is YFSETQ. The CDR3 extends over 17 amino acids. CDR3 DNA: TGCGCCAGCAGCCCGCTCGGCCGAGGGGGGAGCTACAATGAGCAGTTCTTC. Protein: CASSPLGRGGSYNEQFF.

This clonotype has a handful of counts. This sequence joins TRBV24-1 and TRBJ2-3; D ambiguous. V was trimmed by 0 bases and J by 6 bases, leaving 3 bases between them. In germline, CDR1 is KGHDR, CDR2 SFDVKD. There are 12 residues in the CDR3. As DNA, the CDR3 is TGTGCCACCAGTGATTTGAGCGATACGCAGTATTTT. The encoded protein is CATSDLSDTQYF.

In its sample, this clonotype was seen many times. V gene TRBV16 combines with J gene TRBJ2-6, with D unresolved. The CDR3 totals 13 residues. Germline V CDR1 and CDR2: KGHSY, FQNENV. V lost 0 bases and J 4 bases, leaving 1 base between the germline ends. DNA of the CDR3: TGTGCCAGCAGCCAATCAGGGGCCAACGTCCTGACTTTC. Protein product: CASSQSGANVLTF.

The rearrangement uses TRBV4-3 and TRBJ2-5, with 8 bases matching TRBD1. Germline CDR1 LGHNA, CDR2 YSLEER. CDR3 length: 15 amino acids. Trimming removed 3 bases from V and 1 base from J; junction bases left unmatched: 4. CDR3 sequence reads: CASSQNDRGQETQYF. CDR3 in DNA: TGCGCCAGCAGCCAGAACGACAGGGGCCAAGAGACCCAGTACTTC.

This clonotype was observed at least ten times. The rearrangement joins TRBV4-3 to TRBJ2-7; a possible D gene is TRBD1 (6 bases). This CDR3 has 15 amino acids. Germline V CDR1 and CDR2: LGHNA, YSLEER. The V and J ends lost 0 bases and 2 bases respectively, with 11 bases between them. In DNA, the CDR3 is TGCGCCAGCAGCCAAGAGAGGGGACACCCCTACGAGCAGTACGTC. Translated: CASSQERGHPYEQYV.

The V and J genes are TRBV7-8 and TRBJ1-2; D not certain. Germline values: CDR1 SGHVS, CDR2 FQNEAQ. The CDR3 is 14 amino acids. The V gene lost 1 base and the J gene lost 2 bases, with 8 bases spanning the gap. The CDR3, as DNA: TGTGCCAGCAGCTTAGAGGGATTGAACTATGGCTACACCTTC. Its protein product is CASSLEGLNYGYTF.

V is TRBV18 and J is TRBJ2-5, with D perhaps matching TRBD2 (6 bases). The germline gives CDR1 KGHSH, CDR2 LQKENI. V was shortened by 7 bases and J by 2 bases, with 14 bases between the two germline ends. The CDR3 contains 14 residues. This chain's CDR3 is CASFETRAQETQYF. The CDR3 bases are TGTGCCAGCTTTGAGACTAGAGCTCAAGAGACCCAGTACTTC.

The chain links TRBV4-1 to TRBJ2-1, with D possibly matching TRBD2 (5 bases). Trimming left V 4 bases short and J 10 bases short, with 17 bases between. This CDR3 comprises 14 residues. Germline V gene lookup returns CDR1 MGHRA and CDR2 YSYEKL. In DNA form, the CDR3 reads TGCGCCAGCAGCCCAACCACCCCGGACTTCGAGCAGTTCTTC. This encodes CASSPTTPDFEQFF.

This clonotype was recorded a few times. The rearrangement links TRBV29-1 to TRBJ2-7, with TRBD1 matching over 8 bases. CDR3 length equals 13 residues. Per germline, CDR1 SQVTM and CDR2 ANQGSEA. V was clipped by 2 bases and J by 4 bases; unmatched bases: 4. The CDR3 loop is CSVELGQGYEQYF. CDR3 bases: TGCAGCGTTGAACTCGGACAGGGTTACGAGCAGTACTTC.

The chain is built from TRBV18 and TRBJ2-3; D is perhaps TRBD1 or TRBD2 (5 bases each). The V end lost 3 bases, the J end lost 4 bases, and 14 bases lay between the germline ends. Germline V gives CDR1 KGHSH, CDR2 LQKENI. CDR3 length: 15 amino acids. The DNA for the CDR3 is TGTGCCAGCTCACCGAAGGGGAGCGCTGCAGATACGCAGTATTTT. Protein sequence: CASSPKGSAADTQYF.

This clonotype was observed many times. This sequence joins TRBV15 and TRBJ2-1; tentatively, D is TRBD1 or TRBD2 (5 bases each). The V gene lost 1 base and the J gene lost 6 bases, with 10 bases spanning the gap. Germline V gene data show CDR1 as LNHNV and CDR2 as YYDKDF (reference sequence). This CDR3 has 14 amino acids. The CDR3 DNA is TGTGCCACCAGCAGAGTAGGGGCGGGCAATGAGCAGTTCTTC. It is translated as CATSRVGAGNEQFF.

The table lists this clonotype with a few counts. The chain combines TRBV4-1 with TRBJ1-2; TRBD1 matches at 10 bases. Germline CDR1 MGHRA, CDR2 YSYEKL. The CDR3 has 15 amino acids. After removal of 1 base from V and 4 bases from J, the junction contained 3 bases not matched to a gene. The CDR3 spells CASSQVDRGAYGYTF. The CDR3 nucleotides read TGCGCCAGCAGCCAAGTGGACAGGGGGGCCTATGGCTACACCTTC.

This clonotype has a handful of counts. The J gene is TRBJ2-7, the V gene TRBV6-2 or TRBV6-3; tentatively, D is TRBD1 (5 bases). Trimming removed 0 bases at V and 6 bases at J, with 12 bases between. The CDR3 is 14 amino acids. Germline values: CDR1 MNHEY, CDR2 SVGEGT. CDR3 DNA: TGTGCCAGCAGTTACTCGCCAGGGATAGGCGAGCAGTACTTC. As protein: CASSYSPGIGEQYF.

This clonotype was counted only a few times. The rearrangement joins TRBV12-3 or TRBV12-4 to TRBJ2-3; D possibly matches TRBD1 or TRBD2 (5 bases each). The V gene lost 6 bases and the J gene lost 5 bases, with 15 bases spanning the gap. The CDR3 contains 14 residues. CDR3: CASRPGAKGDTQYF. The CDR3 coding sequence is TGTGCCAGCAGACCCGGGGCTAAGGGAGATACGCAGTATTTT.

This clonotype was picked up many times. The chain combines TRBV11-2 with TRBJ2-5, with D perhaps matching TRBD2 (6 bases). V lost 4 bases and J 1 base, leaving 13 bases between the germline ends. The CDR3 is 15 residues long. Germline loops: CDR1 SGHAT, CDR2 FQNNGV. The CDR3 DNA follows: TGTGCCAGCAGCTCCCGGCGGGGAATCCAAGAGACCCAGTACTTC. This gives the protein CASSSRRGIQETQYF.

This clonotype was seen only a few times. J is TRBJ2-2 and V is TRBV5-1, with D tentatively TRBD2 (5 bases). Germline lookup yields CDR1 SGHRS and CDR2 YFSETQ. This CDR3 comprises 15 residues. V dropped 0 bases and J dropped 6 bases, with 12 bases sitting between them. DNA for the CDR3: TGCGCCAGCAGCTTGGAGGCCTTCGGGGCCGGGGAGCTGTTTTTT. Amino acid sequence: CASSLEAFGAGELFF.

The V call is TRBV18, the J call TRBJ2-1; 7 bases line up with TRBD2. Looked up from germline, CDR1 is KGHSH and CDR2 is LQKENI. Germline trimming cut 8 bases from V and 8 bases from J; bases unmatched to any gene: 12. CDR3 size: 14 residues. The CDR3 loop reads CASPKGTTLHEQFF. The DNA of the CDR3 is TGTGCCAGCCCGAAAGGGACTACCCTCCATGAGCAGTTCTTC.

This clonotype was picked up many times. CDR3: CASSEADGYTF. In nucleotides, the CDR3 is TGTGCCAGCAGCGAGGCCGATGGCTACACCTTC. V and J are TRBV21-1 and TRBJ1-2. TRBV21-1 is flagged as a pseudogene. The CDR3 runs 11 residues.

This clonotype appeared many times. The chain joins TRBV20-1 to TRBJ1-6, with D tentatively TRBD1 (5 bases). CDR1 and CDR2 (germline): DFQATT, SNEGSKA (reference sequence). The length of the CDR3 is 12 residues. V lost 6 bases, J lost 9 bases, and 12 bases lay in between. CDR3 amino acids: CSAVDSASPLHF. As DNA, the CDR3 is TGCAGTGCCGTAGACAGTGCTTCACCCCTCCACTTT.